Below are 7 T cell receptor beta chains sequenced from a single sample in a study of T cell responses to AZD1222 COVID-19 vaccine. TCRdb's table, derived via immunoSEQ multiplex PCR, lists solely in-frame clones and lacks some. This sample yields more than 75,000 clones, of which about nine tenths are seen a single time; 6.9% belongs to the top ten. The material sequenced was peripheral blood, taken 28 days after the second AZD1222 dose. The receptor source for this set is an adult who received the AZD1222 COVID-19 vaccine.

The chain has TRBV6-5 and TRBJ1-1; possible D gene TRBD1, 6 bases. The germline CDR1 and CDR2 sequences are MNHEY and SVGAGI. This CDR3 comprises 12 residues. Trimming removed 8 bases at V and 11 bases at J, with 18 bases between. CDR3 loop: CASSGDSERAFF. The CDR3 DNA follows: TGTGCCAGCTCAGGGGATTCCGAACGGGCTTTCTTT.

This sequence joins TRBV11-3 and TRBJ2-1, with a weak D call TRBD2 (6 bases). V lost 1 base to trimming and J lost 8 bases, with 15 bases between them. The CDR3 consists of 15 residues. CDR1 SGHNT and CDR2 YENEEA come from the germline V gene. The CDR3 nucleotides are TGTGCCAGCAGCTTAGGGAGGGCCCCCCAGCATGAGCAGTTCTTC. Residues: CASSLGRAPQHEQFF.

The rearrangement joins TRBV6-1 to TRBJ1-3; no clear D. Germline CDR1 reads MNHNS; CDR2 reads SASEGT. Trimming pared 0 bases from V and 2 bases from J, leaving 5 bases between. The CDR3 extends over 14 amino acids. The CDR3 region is CASSEAMAGNTIYF. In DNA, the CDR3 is TGTGCCAGCAGTGAAGCGATGGCTGGAAACACCATATATTTT.

The CDR3 DNA sequence: TGTGCCAGCAGCCACTCTAGTTCGGGACTCAACTATGGCTACACCTTC. As protein: CASSHSSSGLNYGYTF. The chain recombines TRBV5-4 with TRBJ1-2; perhaps TRBD1 as D (5 bases). Germline V gene lookup returns CDR1 SGHNT and CDR2 YYREEE (reference sequence). Trimming cost V 4 bases and J 2 bases, with 18 bases left between them. CDR3 length: 16 amino acids.

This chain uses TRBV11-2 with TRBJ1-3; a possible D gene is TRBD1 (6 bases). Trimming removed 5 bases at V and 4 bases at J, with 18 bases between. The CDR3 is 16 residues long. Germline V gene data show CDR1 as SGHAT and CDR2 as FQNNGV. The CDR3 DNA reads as TGTGCCAGCAGCCTAGGGCGGGGGGCGAGGGGAAACACCATATATTTT. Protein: CASSLGRGARGNTIYF.

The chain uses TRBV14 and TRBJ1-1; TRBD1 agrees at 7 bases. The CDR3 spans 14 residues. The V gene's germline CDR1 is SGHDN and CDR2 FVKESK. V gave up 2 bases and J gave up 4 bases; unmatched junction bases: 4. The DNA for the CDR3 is TGTGCCAGCAGCCAACGCCCAGGGGGCACTGAAGCTTTCTTT. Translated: CASSQRPGGTEAFF.

CDR3 nucleotides: TGTGCCAGCAGCGTAACCGGGACAGGGTATGGCTACACCTTC. This codes for CASSVTGTGYGYTF. The J gene is TRBJ1-2, the V gene TRBV5-5; TRBD1 matches 9 bases. Germline V gene data show CDR1 as SGHKS and CDR2 as YYEKEE (reference sequence). This CDR3 is built from 14 residues. Trimming took 4 bases from V and 5 from J; bases not matched to a gene: 6.